Listed below are T cell receptor beta chains from one sample, sequenced in a study of chemoradiotherapy in HPV16-positive cancers. Repertoires were generated with immunoSEQ multiplex PCR, while TCRdb's copy carries only in-frame clones and drops some. The sample shows about 39,000 clones, 76% of them seen only once. Here the sequenced sample was blood, taken from a patient who underwent chemoradiotherapy. The receptors derive from a human donor with HPV-associated anogenital cancer. Both conserved end residues are part of each CDR3. D genes are given only for firm matches. The size field is filled for only some rows; it gives once, few, many or a size class.

TRBV7-8,-,TRBJ2-7,-,TGTGCCAGCAGCAGGGGTCGAACGTCCTACGAGCAGTACTTC,CASSRGRTSYEQYF
TRBV6-5,once,TRBJ1-1,TRBD1,TGTGCCAGCAGTTACCCGGGACAGCCTGAAGCTTTCTTT,CASSYPGQPEAFF
TRBV2,few,TRBJ1-3,-,TGTGCCAGCAGCAACCTGGGTGGAGACACCATATATTTT,CASSNLGGDTIYF
TRBV2,few,TRBJ2-7,-,TGTGCCAGCAGTGAATGGCAGACCTACGAGCAGTACTTC,CASSEWQTYEQYF
TRBV6-1,-,TRBJ1-2,-,TGTGCCAGCACCTTCGTTGGGGGGGCCAATGGCTACACCTTC,CASTFVGGANGYTF
TRBV7-8,-,TRBJ1-1,TRBD1,TGTGCCAGCAGCCCCCAGACAGGGGACGGTGAAGCTTTCTTT,CASSPQTGDGEAFF
TRBV5-1,once,TRBJ2-1,-,TGCGCCAGCAGCTTAGGGGTGGCATCGTTCAATGAGCAGTTCTTC,CASSLGVASFNEQFF
TRBV9,-,TRBJ1-2,TRBD1,TGTGCCAGCAGCGTAGGGGCCCCCTCCGGGACAGGGCTAAACTATGGCTACACCTTC,CASSVGAPSGTGLNYGYTF
TRBV9,-,TRBJ2-1,-,TGTGCCAGCAGCATAGAACCTGCAGGGAATCCCTACAATGAGCAGTTCTTC,CASSIEPAGNPYNEQFF
TRBV18,-,TRBJ2-5,TRBD2,TGTGCCAGCTCGCCTGGGACTAGGCGGGAGACCCAGTACTTC,CASSPGTRRETQYF
TRBV27,-,TRBJ2-2,-,TGTGCCAGCAGTTTGACACAGGGAGCTGGGGAGCTGTTTTTT,CASSLTQGAGELFF
TRBV18,-,TRBJ1-5,-,TGTGCCAGCTCACCTCGGGGAGATCAGCCCCAGCATTTT,CASSPRGDQPQHF
TRBV6-1,-,TRBJ2-7,-,TGTGCCAGCCGGAGAGGGACGGGAAGCTCCTACGAGCAGTACTTC,CASRRGTGSSYEQYF
TRBV11-2,-,TRBJ2-7,-,TGTGCCAGCAGCTTATCGGGGGGACAGAGCTCCTACGAGCAGTACTTC,CASSLSGGQSSYEQYF
TRBV4-1,-,TRBJ2-4,-,TGCGCCAGCAGCCCCGAAGCAGCTGGAGGGGGAGCCAAAAACATTCAGTACTTC,CASSPEAAGGGAKNIQYF
TRBV27,once,TRBJ1-2,-,TGTGCCAGCAGCCAAACTATGACAGTTAACTATGGCTACACCTTC,CASSQTMTVNYGYTF
TRBV19,-,TRBJ1-2,TRBD1,TGTGCCAGCCGATCAGGGGGCAGGGACTATGGCTACACCTTC,CASRSGGRDYGYTF
TRBV19,few,TRBJ2-7,TRBD1,TGTGCCAGTAGTAAGGACAGGGGGCGCGGTGAGCAGTACTTC,CASSKDRGRGEQYF
TRBV20-1,-,TRBJ2-1,-,TGCAGTGCTAGGGAACTAGCCGAGCAGTTCTTC,CSARELAEQFF
TRBV7-6,-,TRBJ1-6,-,TGTGCCAGCAGCTTATGGGTGAGGTCACCCCTCCACTTT,CASSLWVRSPLHF
TRBV5-1,once,TRBJ1-1,-,TGCGCCAGCAGCTTGGATTCTTGGGGAACTGAAGCTTTCTTT,CASSLDSWGTEAFF
TRBV27,-,TRBJ2-2,TRBD1,TGTGCCAGCAGTCACCTGGGACAGGCCATTAACACCGGGGAGCTGTTTTTT,CASSHLGQAINTGELFF
TRBV7-2,-,TRBJ1-2,-,TGTGCCAGCAGCTTAGGGGGCGATGGCTACACCTTC,CASSLGGDGYTF
TRBV6-5,-,TRBJ1-1,-,TGTGCCAGCAGTTCAACAACAAACACTGAAGCTTTCTTT,CASSSTTNTEAFF
TRBV7-8,-,TRBJ1-4,-,TGTGCCAGCAGTCGAACAGGAGCAACTAATGAAAAACTGTTTTTT,CASSRTGATNEKLFF
TRBV7-2,-,TRBJ1-5,-,TGTGCCAGCAGCCCTCTCCTCGATCAGCCCCAGCATTTT,CASSPLLDQPQHF
TRBV18,-,TRBJ2-1,-,TGTGCCAGCTCACGGGGGGATAATGAGCAGTTCTTC,CASSRGDNEQFF
TRBV11-2,-,TRBJ2-1,TRBD1,TGTGCCAGCAGCTCCTACAGGGGGCCCTGGGGTAATGAGCAGTTCTTC,CASSSYRGPWGNEQFF
TRBV6-1,-,TRBJ2-5,-,TGTGCCAGCAGTGGACTCGTCAAAGAGACCCAGTACTTC,CASSGLVKETQYF
TRBV18,-,TRBJ1-4,TRBD1,TGTGCCAGCTCACCACCGGTCCGGGACAGGAATGAAAAACTGTTTTTT,CASSPPVRDRNEKLFF
TRBV4-3,-,TRBJ2-3,TRBD1,TGCGCCAGCAGCCAAGATAGGACAGGGGGCGCAGATACGCAGTATTTT,CASSQDRTGGADTQYF
TRBV7-9,-,TRBJ2-3,TRBD2,TGTGCCAGCAGTGATGGGACTAGCGGGGGCCCTCAGTATTTT,CASSDGTSGGPQYF
TRBV5-6,-,TRBJ1-4,-,TGTGCCAGCAGCCCCCTAGGGGAAAAACTGTTTTTT,CASSPLGEKLFF